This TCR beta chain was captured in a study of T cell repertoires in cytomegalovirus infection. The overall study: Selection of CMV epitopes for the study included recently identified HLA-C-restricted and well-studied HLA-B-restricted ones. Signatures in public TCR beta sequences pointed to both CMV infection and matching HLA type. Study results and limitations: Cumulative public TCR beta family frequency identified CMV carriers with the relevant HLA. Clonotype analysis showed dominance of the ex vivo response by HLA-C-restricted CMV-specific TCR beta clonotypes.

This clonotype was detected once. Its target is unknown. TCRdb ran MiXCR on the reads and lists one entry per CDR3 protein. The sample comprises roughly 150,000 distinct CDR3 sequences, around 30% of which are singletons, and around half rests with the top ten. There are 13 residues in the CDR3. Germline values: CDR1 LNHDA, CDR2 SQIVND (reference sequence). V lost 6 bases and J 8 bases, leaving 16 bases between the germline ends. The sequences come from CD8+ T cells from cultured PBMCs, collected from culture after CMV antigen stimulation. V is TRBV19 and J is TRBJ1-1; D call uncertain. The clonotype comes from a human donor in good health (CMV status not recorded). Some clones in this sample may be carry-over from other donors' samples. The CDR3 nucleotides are TGTGCCAGTAGATCGTCGGGATACCAGGAAGCTTTCTTT. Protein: CASRSSGYQEAFF. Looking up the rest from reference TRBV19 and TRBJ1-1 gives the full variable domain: DGGITQSPKYLFRKEGQNVTLSCEQNLNHDAMYWYRQDPGQGLRLIYYSQIVNDFQKGDIAEGYSVSREKKESFPLTVTSAQKNPTAFYLCASRSSGYQEAFFGQGTRLTVV.